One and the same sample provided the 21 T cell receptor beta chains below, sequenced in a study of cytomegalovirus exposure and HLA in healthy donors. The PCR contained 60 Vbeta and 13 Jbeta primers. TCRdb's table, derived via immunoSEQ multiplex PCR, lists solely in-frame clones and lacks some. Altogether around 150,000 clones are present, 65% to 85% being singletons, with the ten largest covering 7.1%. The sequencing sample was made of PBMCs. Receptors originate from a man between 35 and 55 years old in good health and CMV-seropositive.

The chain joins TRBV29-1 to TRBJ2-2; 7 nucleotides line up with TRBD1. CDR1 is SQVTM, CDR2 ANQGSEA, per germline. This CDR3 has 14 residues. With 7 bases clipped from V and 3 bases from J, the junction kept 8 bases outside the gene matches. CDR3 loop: CSGRQGSYTGELFF. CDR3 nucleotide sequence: TGCAGCGGGCGACAGGGATCGTACACCGGGGAGCTGTTTTTT.

The DNA for the CDR3 is TGCGCCAGCAGCTTTACTAGCGGGGGGAACAATGAGCAGTTCTTC. This codes for CASSFTSGGNNEQFF. The chain uses TRBV5-1 and TRBJ2-1; 12 positions match TRBD2. The trim removed 2 bases at V and 5 bases at J, leaving 2 bases unmatched. Germline V gene sequence: CDR1 SGHRS, CDR2 YFSETQ. The CDR3 totals 15 residues.

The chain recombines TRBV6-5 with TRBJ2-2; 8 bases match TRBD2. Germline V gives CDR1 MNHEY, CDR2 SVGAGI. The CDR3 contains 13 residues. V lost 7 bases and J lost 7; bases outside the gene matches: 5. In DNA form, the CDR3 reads TGTGCCAGCACCCGGGAGGGGGACGGGGAGCTGTTTTTT. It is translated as CASTREGDGELFF.

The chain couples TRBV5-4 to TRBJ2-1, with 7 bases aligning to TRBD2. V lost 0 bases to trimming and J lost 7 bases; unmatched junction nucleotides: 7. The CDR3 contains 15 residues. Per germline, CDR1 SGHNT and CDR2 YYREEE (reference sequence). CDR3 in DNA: TGTGCCAGCAGCTTGGCGACGAGGGGAGGGAATGAGCAGTTCTTC. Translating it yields CASSLATRGGNEQFF.

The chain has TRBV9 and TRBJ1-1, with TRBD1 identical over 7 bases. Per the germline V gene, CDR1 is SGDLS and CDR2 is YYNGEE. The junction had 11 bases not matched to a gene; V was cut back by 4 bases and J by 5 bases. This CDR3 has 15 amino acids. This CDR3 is CASSYGQAVGTEAFF. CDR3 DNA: TGTGCCAGCAGCTACGGACAGGCTGTAGGGACTGAAGCTTTCTTT.

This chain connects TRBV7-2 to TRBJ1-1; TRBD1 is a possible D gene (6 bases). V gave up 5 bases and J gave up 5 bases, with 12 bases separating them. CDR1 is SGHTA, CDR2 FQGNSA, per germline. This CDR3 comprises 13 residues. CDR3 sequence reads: CASSGGGGTEAFF. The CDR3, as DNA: TGTGCCAGCAGCGGGGGCGGGGGAACTGAAGCTTTCTTT.

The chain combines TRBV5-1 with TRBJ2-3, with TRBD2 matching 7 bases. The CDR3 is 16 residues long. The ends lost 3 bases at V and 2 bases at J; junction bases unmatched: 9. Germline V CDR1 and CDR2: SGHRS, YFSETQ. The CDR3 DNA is TGCGCCAGCAGCTGGGGACTACCCTCACCCACAGATACGCAGTATTTT. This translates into CASSWGLPSPTDTQYF.

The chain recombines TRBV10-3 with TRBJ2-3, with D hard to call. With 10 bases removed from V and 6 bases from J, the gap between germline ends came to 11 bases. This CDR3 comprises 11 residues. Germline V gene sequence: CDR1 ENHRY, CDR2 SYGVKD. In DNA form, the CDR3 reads TGTGCCACCCTAGTTGGGGATACGCAGTATTTT. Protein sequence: CATLVGDTQYF.

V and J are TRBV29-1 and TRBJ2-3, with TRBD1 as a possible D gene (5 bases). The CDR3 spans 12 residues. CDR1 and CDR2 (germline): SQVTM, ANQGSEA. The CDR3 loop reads CSIMGLLDTQYF. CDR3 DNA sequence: TGCTCTATTATGGGGCTTCTAGATACGCAGTATTTT.

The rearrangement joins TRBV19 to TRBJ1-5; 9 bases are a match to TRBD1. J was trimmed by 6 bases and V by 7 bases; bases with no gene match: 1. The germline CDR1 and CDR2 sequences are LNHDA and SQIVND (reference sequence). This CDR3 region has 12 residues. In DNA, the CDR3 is TGTGCCAGTAAGACAGGGGGTCAGCCCCAGCATTTT. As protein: CASKTGGQPQHF.

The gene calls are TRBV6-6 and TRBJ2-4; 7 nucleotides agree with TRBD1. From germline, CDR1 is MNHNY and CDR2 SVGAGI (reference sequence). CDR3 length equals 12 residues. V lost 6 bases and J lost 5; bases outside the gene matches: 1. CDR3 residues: CASRGTENIQYF. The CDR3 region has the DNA TGTGCCAGCAGGGGGACAGAAAACATTCAGTACTTC.

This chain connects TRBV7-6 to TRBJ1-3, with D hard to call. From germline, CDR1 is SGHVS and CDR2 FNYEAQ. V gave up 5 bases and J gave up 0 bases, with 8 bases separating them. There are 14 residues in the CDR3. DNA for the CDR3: TGTGCCAGCAGCGCACAATACTCTGGAAACACCATATATTTT. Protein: CASSAQYSGNTIYF.

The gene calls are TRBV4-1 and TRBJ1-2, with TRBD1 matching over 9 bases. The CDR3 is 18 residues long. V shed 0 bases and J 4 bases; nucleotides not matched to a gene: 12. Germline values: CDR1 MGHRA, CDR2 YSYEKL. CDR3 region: CASSQDARGQGFGYGYTF. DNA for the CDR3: TGCGCCAGCAGCCAAGACGCCCGGGGACAGGGCTTCGGCTATGGCTACACCTTC.

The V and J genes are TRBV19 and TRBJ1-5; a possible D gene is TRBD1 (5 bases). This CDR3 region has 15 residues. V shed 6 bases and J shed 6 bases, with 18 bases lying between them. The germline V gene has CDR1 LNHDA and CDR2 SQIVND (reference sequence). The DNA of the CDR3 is TGTGCCAGTAGGCCGGGACTCTTAGAGAGTCAGCCCCAGCATTTT. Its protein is CASRPGLLESQPQHF.

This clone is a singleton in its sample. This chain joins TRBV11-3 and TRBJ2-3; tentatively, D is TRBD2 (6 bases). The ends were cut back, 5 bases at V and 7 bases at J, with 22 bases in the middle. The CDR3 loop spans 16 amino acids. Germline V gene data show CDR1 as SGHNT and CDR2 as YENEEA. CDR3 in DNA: TGTGCCAGCAGCCCGGGGGTCAGCGGGCTGGATCATACGCAGTATTTT. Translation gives CASSPGVSGLDHTQYF.

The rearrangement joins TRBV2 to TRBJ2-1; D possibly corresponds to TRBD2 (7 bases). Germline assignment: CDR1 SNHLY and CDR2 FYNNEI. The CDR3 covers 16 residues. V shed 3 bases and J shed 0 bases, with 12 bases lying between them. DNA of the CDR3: TGTGCCAGCAGTGATGGGGGGGGCATCTCCTACAATGAGCAGTTCTTC. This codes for CASSDGGGISYNEQFF.

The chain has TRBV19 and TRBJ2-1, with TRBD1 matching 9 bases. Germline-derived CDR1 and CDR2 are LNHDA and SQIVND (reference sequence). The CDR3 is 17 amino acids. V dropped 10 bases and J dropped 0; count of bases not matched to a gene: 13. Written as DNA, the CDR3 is TGTGCCACTGGACAGGGGCGGACAAAGGGCTCCTACAATGAGCAGTTCTTC. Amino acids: CATGQGRTKGSYNEQFF.

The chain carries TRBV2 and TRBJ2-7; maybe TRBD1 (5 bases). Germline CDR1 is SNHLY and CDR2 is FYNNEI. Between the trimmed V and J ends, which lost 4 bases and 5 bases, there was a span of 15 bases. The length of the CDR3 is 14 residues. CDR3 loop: CASSGPRRADEQYF. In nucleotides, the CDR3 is TGTGCCAGCAGTGGCCCGCGCAGGGCCGACGAGCAGTACTTC.

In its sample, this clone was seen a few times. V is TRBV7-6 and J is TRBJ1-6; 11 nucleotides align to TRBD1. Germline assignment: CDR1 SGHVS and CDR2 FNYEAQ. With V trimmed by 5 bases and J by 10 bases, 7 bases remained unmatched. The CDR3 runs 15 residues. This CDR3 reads CASSRDRGGDSPLHF. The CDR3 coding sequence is TGTGCCAGCAGCCGGGACAGGGGGGGGGACTCACCCCTCCACTTT.

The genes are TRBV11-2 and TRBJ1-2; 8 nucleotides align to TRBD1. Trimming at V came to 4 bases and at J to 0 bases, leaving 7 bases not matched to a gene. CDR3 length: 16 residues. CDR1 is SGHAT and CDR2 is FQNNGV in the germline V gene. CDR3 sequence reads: CASSSPRTGPNYGYTF. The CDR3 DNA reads TGTGCCAGCAGCTCCCCGAGGACAGGGCCTAACTATGGCTACACCTTC.

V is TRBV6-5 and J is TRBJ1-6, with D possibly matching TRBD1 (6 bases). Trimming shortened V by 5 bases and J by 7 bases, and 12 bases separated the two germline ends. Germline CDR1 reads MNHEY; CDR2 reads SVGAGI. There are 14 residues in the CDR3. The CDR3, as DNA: TGTGCCAGCAGTCCGCACAGGGACAATTCACCCCTCCACTTT. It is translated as CASSPHRDNSPLHF.